This is a list of T cell receptor beta chains from one sample in a study of T cell responses to AZD1222 COVID-19 vaccine. The data were produced by immunoSEQ multiplex PCR, yet TCRdb's version contains in-frame clones alone and is incomplete. The sample consists of about 86,000 clones, roughly 90% of them appearing once. This material consisted of peripheral blood, taken 28 days after the second AZD1222 dose. The receptors originated from an adult who received the AZD1222 COVID-19 vaccine. The conserved cysteine and the conserved F or W are not part of the CDR3 here. Each record gives: J gene, V gene, CDR3 protein.

TRBJ1-2 TRBV6-6 ASSYQGWNYGYT
TRBJ2-7 TRBV6-5 ASRHTYEQY
TRBJ1-1 TRBV4-2 ASSQRQVDTEAF
TRBJ2-3 TRBV10-1 ASSETPGGGAPTDTQY
TRBJ2-3 TRBV5-1 ASSFQPNTDTQY
TRBJ2-1 TRBV2 ASGTSSEQF
TRBJ1-5 TRBV2 ASSEERARNQPQH
TRBJ2-1 TRBV6-5 ASSYGGSYNEQF
TRBJ2-3 TRBV10-1 ASSESQGADTQY
TRBJ2-1 TRBV9 ASSVEGEQF
TRBJ2-2 TRBV11-2 ASSLVQAHTGELF
TRBJ1-2 TRBV6-5 ASKSTGLGNYGYT
TRBJ1-2 TRBV5-4 ASSLDLRREANYGYT
TRBJ2-7 TRBV11-2 ASTVAGGAYEQY
TRBJ1-2 TRBV7-9 ASSLIRQVEGYT
TRBJ2-1 TRBV9 ASSVSGSSYNEQF
TRBJ2-1 TRBV2 ASSETTSGSREQF
TRBJ1-2 TRBV11-2 ASSLDWSYGYT
TRBJ2-5 TRBV6-5 ASKWLGGDETQY
TRBJ2-1 TRBV6-5 ASSFPPIDEQF
TRBJ2-1 TRBV5-1 ASSLDTYNEQF
TRBJ2-2 TRBV18 ASSPLSTVTGELF
TRBJ1-2 TRBV24-1 ATSDSRAYPNYGYT
TRBJ1-4 TRBV12-3/TRBV12-4 ASRGRGEKLF
TRBJ2-5 TRBV6-2/TRBV6-3 ASSYALAGGETQY
TRBJ2-1 TRBV27 ASSTIRGANYNEQF
TRBJ2-5 TRBV7-7 ASSLATSGGRWETQY
TRBJ1-1 TRBV3-1/TRBV3-2 ASSLQGTHEAF
TRBJ1-5 TRBV4-3 ASSQDGTGRGISNQPQH
TRBJ1-4 TRBV5-5 ASSLGFYEKLF
TRBJ2-7 TRBV3-1/TRBV3-2 ASSTERVFQGLSNEQY
TRBJ1-1 TRBV4-1 ASSQEVQLNTEAF
TRBJ1-2 TRBV15 ATSREIDLYGYT
TRBJ2-1 TRBV3-1/TRBV3-2 ASSPGLAGVNEQF
TRBJ2-7 TRBV5-1 ASSLGLAVSYEQY
TRBJ2-1 TRBV3-1/TRBV3-2 ASSQVSGSWNEQF
TRBJ2-5 TRBV28 ASRIPPGGGLANQETQY
TRBJ2-5 TRBV28 ASSLWGGETQY
TRBJ2-5 TRBV6-1 ASSEISGRFETQY
TRBJ2-1 TRBV21-1 ASSKVFGNEQF
TRBJ1-1 TRBV5-4 ASSRGRGVNTEAF
TRBJ2-1 TRBV13 ASSLLSQNNEQF
TRBJ1-5 TRBV3-1/TRBV3-2 ASSLDRGRGQPQH
TRBJ1-1 TRBV29-1 SVELVGVHDTEAF